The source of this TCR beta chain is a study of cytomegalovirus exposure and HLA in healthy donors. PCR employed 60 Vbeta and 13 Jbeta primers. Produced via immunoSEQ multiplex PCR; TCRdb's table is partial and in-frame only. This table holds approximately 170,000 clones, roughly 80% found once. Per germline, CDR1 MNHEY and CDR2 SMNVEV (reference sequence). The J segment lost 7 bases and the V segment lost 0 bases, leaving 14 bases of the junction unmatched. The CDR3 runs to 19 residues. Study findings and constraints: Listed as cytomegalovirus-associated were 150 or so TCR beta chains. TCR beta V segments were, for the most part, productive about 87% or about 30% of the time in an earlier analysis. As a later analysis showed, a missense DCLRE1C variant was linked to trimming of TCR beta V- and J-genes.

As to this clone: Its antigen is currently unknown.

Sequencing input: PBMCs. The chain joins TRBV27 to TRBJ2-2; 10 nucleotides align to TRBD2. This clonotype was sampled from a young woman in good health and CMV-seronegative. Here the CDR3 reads CASSLSIQGLRTSGGELFF. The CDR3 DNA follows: TGTGCCAGCAGTTTATCGATACAGGGTCTGAGGACTAGCGGCGGGGAGCTGTTTTTT.